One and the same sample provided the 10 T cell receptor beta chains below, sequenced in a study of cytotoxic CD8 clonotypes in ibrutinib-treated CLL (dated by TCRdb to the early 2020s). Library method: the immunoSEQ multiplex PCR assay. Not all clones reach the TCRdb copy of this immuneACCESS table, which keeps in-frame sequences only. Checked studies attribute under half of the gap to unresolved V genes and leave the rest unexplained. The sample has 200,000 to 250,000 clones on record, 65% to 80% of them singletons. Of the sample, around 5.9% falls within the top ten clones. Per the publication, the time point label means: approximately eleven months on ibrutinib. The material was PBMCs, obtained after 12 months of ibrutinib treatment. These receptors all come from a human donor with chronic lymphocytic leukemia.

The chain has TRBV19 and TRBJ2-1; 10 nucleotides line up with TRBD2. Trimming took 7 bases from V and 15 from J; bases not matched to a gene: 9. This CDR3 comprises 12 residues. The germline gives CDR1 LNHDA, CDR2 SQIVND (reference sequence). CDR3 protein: CASTEREGRLFF. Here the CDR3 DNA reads TGTGCCAGTACCGAGCGGGAGGGCCGGTTGTTCTTC.

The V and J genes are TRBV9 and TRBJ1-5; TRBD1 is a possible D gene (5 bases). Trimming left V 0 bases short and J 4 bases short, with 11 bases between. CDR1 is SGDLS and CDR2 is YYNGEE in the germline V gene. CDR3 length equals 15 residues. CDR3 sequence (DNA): TGTGCCAGCAGCGTAGGTCACAGGATTAATCAGCCCCAGCATTTT. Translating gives CASSVGHRINQPQHF.

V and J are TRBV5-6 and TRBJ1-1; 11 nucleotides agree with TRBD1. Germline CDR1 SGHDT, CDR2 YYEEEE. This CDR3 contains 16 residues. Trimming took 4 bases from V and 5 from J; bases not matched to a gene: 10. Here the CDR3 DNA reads TGTGCCAGCAGCGCCCGGGACAGGGGGTTGAGGACTGAAGCTTTCTTT. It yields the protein CASSARDRGLRTEAFF.

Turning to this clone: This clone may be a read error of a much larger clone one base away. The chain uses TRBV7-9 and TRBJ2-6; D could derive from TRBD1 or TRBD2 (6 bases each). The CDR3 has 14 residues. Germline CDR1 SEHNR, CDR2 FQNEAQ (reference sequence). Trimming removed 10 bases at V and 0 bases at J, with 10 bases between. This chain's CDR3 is CATGGGSGANVLTF. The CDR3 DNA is TGTGCCACCGGGGGCGGCTCTGGGGCCAACGTCCTGACTTTC.

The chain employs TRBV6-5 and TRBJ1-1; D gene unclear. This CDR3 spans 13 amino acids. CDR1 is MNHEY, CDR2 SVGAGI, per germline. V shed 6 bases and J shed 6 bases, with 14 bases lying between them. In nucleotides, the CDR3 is TGTGCCAGCAGGATGTCGGAAATCTCTGAAGCTTTCTTT. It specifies CASRMSEISEAFF.

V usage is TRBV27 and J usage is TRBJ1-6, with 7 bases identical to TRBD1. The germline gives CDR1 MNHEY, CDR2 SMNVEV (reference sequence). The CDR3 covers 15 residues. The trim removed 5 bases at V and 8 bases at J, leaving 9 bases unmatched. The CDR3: CASSREQGSHSPLHF. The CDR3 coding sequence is TGTGCCAGCAGTAGAGAACAGGGGTCGCATTCACCCCTCCACTTT.

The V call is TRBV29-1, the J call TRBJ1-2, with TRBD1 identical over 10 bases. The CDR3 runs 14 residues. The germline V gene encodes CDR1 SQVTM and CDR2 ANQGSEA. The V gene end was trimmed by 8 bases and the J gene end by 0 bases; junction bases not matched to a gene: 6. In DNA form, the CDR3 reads TGCAGCACAGGACAGGGGGTTTCTAACTATGGCTACACCTTC. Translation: CSTGQGVSNYGYTF.

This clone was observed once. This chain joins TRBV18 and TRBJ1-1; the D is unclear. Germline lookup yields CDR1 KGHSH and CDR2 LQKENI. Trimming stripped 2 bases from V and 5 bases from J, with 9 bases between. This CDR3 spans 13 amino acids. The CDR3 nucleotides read TGTGCCAGCTCACCATCGGGTCAGACTGAAGCTTTCTTT. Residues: CASSPSGQTEAFF.

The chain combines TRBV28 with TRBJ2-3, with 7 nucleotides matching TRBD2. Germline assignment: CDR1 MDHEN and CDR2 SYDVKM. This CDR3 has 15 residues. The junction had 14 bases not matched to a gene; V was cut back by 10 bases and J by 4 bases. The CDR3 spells CATISRGRKPDTQYF. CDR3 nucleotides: TGTGCCACCATCTCCCGCGGGAGAAAGCCAGATACGCAGTATTTT.

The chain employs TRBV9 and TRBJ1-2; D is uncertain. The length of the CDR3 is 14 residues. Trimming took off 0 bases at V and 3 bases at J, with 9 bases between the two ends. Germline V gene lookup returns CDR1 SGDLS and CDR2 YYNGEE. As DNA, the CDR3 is TGTGCCAGCAGCGTAGTCAGTCTCGACTATGGCTACACCTTC. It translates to CASSVVSLDYGYTF.